A selection of T cell receptor beta chains follows, all from one sample in a study of T-cell reconstitution after alpha-beta-depleted transplantation in children. TCRdb fed the PCR reads into MiXCR, producing one record per CDR3 protein. This sample has 530,000 or so distinct CDR3 sequences, with about a quarter found just once. The source material was PBMCs, sampled before TCRalphabeta/CD19-depleted stem cell transplant. The receptors originated from a boy younger than two with Wiskott-Aldrich syndrome, due to receive a stem cell transplant. Both conserved end residues are part of each CDR3. D genes are given only for firm matches. Where a row states a size, it is once, few, many or the class of an expanded clone; other rows omit it.

size: -
length: 16
D: -
J: TRBJ2-5
V: TRBV12-3/TRBV12-4
CDR3: CASSRMTSRGQETQYF
DNA: TGTGCCAGCAGCCGGATGACTTCCAGGGGTCAAGAGACCCAGTACTTC

size: many
length: 12
D: -
J: TRBJ2-2
V: TRBV24-1
CDR3: CATSEYTGELFF
DNA: TGTGCCACCAGTGAATACACCGGGGAGCTGTTTTTT

size: few
length: 16
D: -
J: TRBJ1-6
V: TRBV5-4
CDR3: CASSLDGSRGNSPLHF
DNA: TGTGCCAGCAGCTTGGACGGGTCCCGGGGGAATTCACCCCTCCACTTT

size: few
length: 14
D: TRBD2
J: TRBJ2-1
V: TRBV29-1
CDR3: CSVDTSGTYNEQFF
DNA: TGCAGCGTTGATACTAGCGGGACCTACAATGAGCAGTTCTTC

size: few
length: 16
D: TRBD1
J: TRBJ1-5
V: TRBV6-2/TRBV6-3
CDR3: CASSPTPDRVNQPQHF
DNA: TGTGCCAGCAGCCCCACCCCGGACAGGGTAAATCAGCCCCAGCATTTT

size: few
length: 14
D: TRBD2
J: TRBJ2-1
V: TRBV5-6
CDR3: CASSVAGDGNEQFF
DNA: TGTGCCAGCAGCGTCGCGGGAGATGGCAATGAGCAGTTCTTC

size: few
length: 13
D: -
J: TRBJ2-2
V: TRBV10-3
CDR3: CAISAQGGGELFF
DNA: TGTGCCATCAGTGCACAGGGTGGCGGGGAGCTGTTTTTT

size: few
length: 15
D: TRBD2
J: TRBJ2-3
V: TRBV7-8
CDR3: CASTAVAGGTDTQYF
DNA: TGTGCCAGCACCGCGGTAGCGGGAGGCACAGATACGCAGTATTTT

size: -
length: 17
D: -
J: TRBJ1-3
V: TRBV19
CDR3: CASSIAPKGSSGNTIYF
DNA: TGTGCCAGTAGTATCGCGCCCAAAGGGAGCTCTGGAAACACCATATATTTT

size: -
length: 17
D: TRBD1
J: TRBJ2-2
V: TRBV5-1
CDR3: CASSLNRMAGGTGELFF
DNA: TGCGCCAGCAGCTTGAATCGTATGGCAGGGGGAACCGGGGAGCTGTTTTTT

size: -
length: 11
D: -
J: TRBJ1-3
V: TRBV20-1
CDR3: CSAPGGNTIYF
DNA: TGCAGTGCTCCTGGTGGAAACACCATATATTTT

size: few
length: 14
D: -
J: TRBJ2-1
V: TRBV9
CDR3: CASSVDPRHNEQFF
DNA: TGTGCCAGCAGCGTAGATCCTAGACACAATGAGCAGTTCTTC

size: -
length: 19
D: TRBD2
J: TRBJ2-1
V: TRBV7-6
CDR3: CASSLGTSGRLLPYNEQFF
DNA: TGTGCCAGCAGCTTGGGGACTAGCGGGAGACTCCTCCCTTACAATGAGCAGTTCTTC

size: once
length: 16
D: -
J: TRBJ2-7
V: TRBV27
CDR3: CASSLSYSVNSYEQYF
DNA: TGTGCCAGCAGTTTATCGTATAGCGTAAACTCCTACGAGCAGTACTTC

size: few
length: 15
D: -
J: TRBJ1-5
V: TRBV5-1
CDR3: CASSLGGGPGQPQHF
DNA: TGCGCCAGCAGCTTGGGAGGAGGGCCGGGTCAGCCCCAGCATTTT

size: once
length: 16
D: -
J: TRBJ1-5
V: TRBV7-8
CDR3: CASSLGPPAANQPQHF
DNA: TGTGCCAGCAGCTTAGGGCCACCGGCGGCAAATCAGCCCCAGCATTTT

size: few
length: 13
D: TRBD1
J: TRBJ2-1
V: TRBV5-1
CDR3: CASSPLPQGLEFF
DNA: TGCGCCAGCAGCCCCCTTCCACAGGGGTTGGAGTTCTTC